These 13 T cell receptor beta chains share one sample of origin, sequenced in a study of blood T cell repertoires in COVID-19 (dated by TCRdb to the early 2020s). The method was the immunoSEQ multiplex PCR assay. TCRdb's version of the immuneACCESS table is confined to in-frame rearrangements and falls short of the full clone set. An unresolved V gene accounts for under half of the shortfall where checked; the remainder is of unknown origin. The sample yields around 150,000 clones; approximately 80% were counted once. The top ten constitute around 10% of the sample. Sequenced input: peripheral blood. These receptors all come from a woman of 80 years or more with active or convalescent COVID-19.

The chain employs TRBV28 and TRBJ1-1, with D perhaps TRBD1 (5 bases). V was shortened by 4 bases and J by 9 bases, with 12 bases between the two germline ends. Germline V CDR1 and CDR2: MDHEN, SYDVKM. This CDR3 is 12 amino acids long. CDR3 residues: CASSSGGGKAFF. The CDR3 DNA sequence: TGTGCCAGCAGTTCTGGGGGAGGGAAAGCTTTCTTT.

The V and J genes are TRBV6-1 and TRBJ1-2, with a tentative D call TRBD1 (6 bases). Trimming took off 0 bases at V and 0 bases at J, with 8 bases between the two ends. The CDR3 is 15 residues long. Germline CDR1 MNHNS, CDR2 SASEGT. The CDR3 DNA reads TGTGCCAGCAGTGAAGCAGGGGGTCCTAACTATGGCTACACCTTC. It codes for CASSEAGGPNYGYTF.

The CDR3 DNA reads as TGCGCCAGCAGCAGAGGGACAACCGGCTCCTACAATGAGCAGTTCTTC. Its protein product is CASSRGTTGSYNEQFF. This chain links TRBV5-1 with TRBJ2-1; TRBD1 is a possible D gene (6 bases). The CDR3 extends over 16 amino acids. Trimming took off 4 bases at V and 0 bases at J, with 14 bases between the two ends. Germline CDR1 SGHRS, CDR2 YFSETQ.

Concerning this clone itself: The same CDR3 can be traced to other DNA sequences in this sample. The chain combines TRBV6-1 with TRBJ1-5; possible D gene TRBD1, 5 bases. CDR3 size: 13 residues. The germline V gene encodes CDR1 MNHNS and CDR2 SASEGT. Trimming removed 3 bases from V and 2 bases from J, with 5 bases in between. The DNA for the CDR3 is TGTGCCAGCAGTGAGACAGGCAATCAGCCCCAGCATTTT. It encodes CASSETGNQPQHF.

V gene TRBV5-1 combines with J gene TRBJ1-3, with D possibly matching TRBD1 (5 bases). This CDR3 is 13 amino acids long. Per germline, CDR1 SGHRS and CDR2 YFSETQ. Trimming took off 4 bases at V and 2 bases at J, with 7 bases between the two ends. CDR3 bases: TGCGCCAGCAGCGCGACAGCTGGAAACACCATATATTTT. Amino acid sequence: CASSATAGNTIYF.

This chain connects TRBV5-8 to TRBJ1-6, with a weak D call TRBD1 (5 bases). Per germline, CDR1 SGHTS and CDR2 YDEGEE. The length of the CDR3 is 16 residues. Trimming removed 6 bases at V and 0 bases at J, with 13 bases between. This CDR3 reads CASTLPTGSYNSPLHF. CDR3 coding DNA: TGTGCCAGCACCCTACCCACAGGCTCCTATAATTCACCCCTCCACTTT. Full variable domain (remainder filled in from reference TRBV5-8 and TRBJ1-6): EAGVTQSPTHLIKTRGQQATLRCSPISGHTSVYWYQQALGLGLQFLLWYDEGEERNRGNFPPRFSGRQFPNYSSELNVNALELEDSALYLCASTLPTGSYNSPLHFGNGTRLTVT.

This clone was seen just once. The same CDR3 is also encoded by other DNA sequences in this sample. DNA for the CDR3: TGTGCCAGCAGCTTGGGGGAGAGGACTGAAGCTTTCTTT. Translation gives CASSLGERTEAFF. This chain joins TRBV5-5 and TRBJ1-1; D ambiguous. CDR1 and CDR2 (germline): SGHKS, YYEKEE (reference sequence). Trimming pared 0 bases from V and 5 bases from J, leaving 8 bases between. The CDR3 length is 13 residues. The entire variable domain, with the rest obtained from reference TRBV5-5 and TRBJ1-1, is as follows: DAGVTQSPTHLIKTRGQQVTLRCSPISGHKSVSWYQQVLGQGPQFIFQYYEKEERGRGNFPDRFSARQFPNYSSELNVNALLLGDSALYLCASSLGERTEAFFGQGTRLTVV.

The chain employs TRBV5-1 and TRBJ2-7; 8 nucleotides agree with TRBD1. Germline loops: CDR1 SGHRS, CDR2 YFSETQ. This CDR3 has 15 residues. Trimming took 6 bases from V and 5 from J; bases not matched to a gene: 13. CDR3 region: CASTTLGAGGHEQYF. For the CDR3, the DNA is TGCGCCAGCACCACCTTAGGGGCAGGGGGCCACGAGCAGTACTTC. The full variable domain, in which reference TRBV5-1 and TRBJ2-7 provide the parts outside the CDR3, is KAGVTQTPRYLIKTRGQQVTLSCSPISGHRSVSWYQQTPGQGLQFLFEYFSETQRNKGNFPGRFSGRQFSNSRSEMNVSTLELGDSALYLCASTTLGAGGHEQYFGPGTRLTVT.

This sequence joins TRBV7-2 and TRBJ1-3; weak D call: TRBD1 (6 bases). This CDR3 comprises 16 residues. Trimming stripped 5 bases from V and 0 bases from J, with 14 bases between. From germline, CDR1 is SGHTA and CDR2 FQGNSA. The CDR3 DNA sequence: TGTGCCAGCAGCCTCAACAGGGCCCCCTCTGGAAACACCATATATTTT. Translation gives CASSLNRAPSGNTIYF.

The chain combines TRBV19 with TRBJ1-4; a weak D match, TRBD1 (6 bases). The CDR3 sequence is 13 residues long. Per germline, CDR1 LNHDA and CDR2 SQIVND (reference sequence). Trimming took 4 bases from V and 8 from J, leaving 11 bases between them. DNA of the CDR3: TGTGCCAGTAGTACCTGGACAGTGGAAAAACTGTTTTTT. It specifies CASSTWTVEKLFF.

This clone was found a few times. The CDR3 spells CASSQGYSGSSYEQYF. The CDR3 DNA reads as TGTGCCAGCAGCCAAGGGTACAGCGGTAGCTCCTACGAGCAGTACTTC. This chain connects TRBV3-1 (or the pseudogene TRBV3-2) to TRBJ2-7, with D perhaps TRBD2 (5 bases). V dropped 1 base and J dropped 0 bases, with 13 bases sitting between them. Per the germline V gene, CDR1 is LGHDT and CDR2 is YNNKEL (reference sequence). The CDR3 totals 16 residues.

V and J are TRBV12-3 or TRBV12-4 and TRBJ1-4, with D unclear. V lost 2 bases and J lost 5, with 6 bases in between. This CDR3 is 13 amino acids long. The CDR3 here is CASSLIQNEKLFF. CDR3 bases: TGTGCCAGCAGTTTAATCCAGAATGAAAAACTGTTTTTT.

The J gene is TRBJ1-5, the V gene TRBV19, with 8 bases that match TRBD1. This CDR3 has 16 amino acids. Trimming at V came to 5 bases and at J to 1 base, leaving 7 bases not matched to a gene. Germline assignment: CDR1 LNHDA and CDR2 SQIVND (reference sequence). Written as DNA, the CDR3 is TGTGCCAGTAGTCCAACAGGGGGTTTAAGCAATCAGCCCCAGCATTTT. It translates to CASSPTGGLSNQPQHF.